This T cell receptor beta chain stems from a study of cytomegalovirus exposure and HLA in healthy donors. Study-wide results and caveats: Reportedly, diagnosis of cytomegalovirus status by the classifier showed high specificity and sensitivity. There were 164 TCR beta chains listed as cytomegalovirus-associated.

Using immunoSEQ multiplex PCR, the repertoire was profiled, and TCRdb retains in-frame clones only, with some absent. Of about 330,000 clones in the sample, around 90% were seen once. For this clone: The antigen is undetermined.

Germline V gene sequence: CDR1 SGHAT, CDR2 FQNNGV. Trimming cost V 2 bases and J 4 bases, with 11 bases left between them. CDR3 length equals 15 residues. This sequence originates from a woman in her twenties or thirties in good health and CMV-seropositive. Sequencing was done on a sample of PBMCs. The rearrangement uses TRBV11-2 and TRBJ2-2, with no clear D. CDR3 sequence (DNA): TGTGCCAGCAGCTTAATGGCGGTGAGCACCGGGGAGCTGTTTTTT. As protein: CASSLMAVSTGELFF.